One T cell receptor (beta chain) is described in this entry. The data were taken from a study of blood T cell repertoires in COVID-19. Assay: immunoSEQ multiplex PCR; the TCRdb copy retains only in-frame clones and omits some. The table shows over 120,000 clones, with 70% to 80% occurring only once. This CDR3 is 12 amino acids long. In germline, CDR1 is SGHDT, CDR2 YYEEEE. Trimming cost V 0 bases and J 13 bases, with 13 bases left between them. Specimen: peripheral blood. The V call is TRBV5-6, the J call TRBJ1-2; D may be TRBD1 (6 bases). The TCR was taken from a woman older than 75 with active or convalescent COVID-19. The CDR3, as DNA: TGTGCCAGCAGCTTGGTCGGGCAGGGGTTCACCTTC. Its translation: CASSLVGQGFTF.